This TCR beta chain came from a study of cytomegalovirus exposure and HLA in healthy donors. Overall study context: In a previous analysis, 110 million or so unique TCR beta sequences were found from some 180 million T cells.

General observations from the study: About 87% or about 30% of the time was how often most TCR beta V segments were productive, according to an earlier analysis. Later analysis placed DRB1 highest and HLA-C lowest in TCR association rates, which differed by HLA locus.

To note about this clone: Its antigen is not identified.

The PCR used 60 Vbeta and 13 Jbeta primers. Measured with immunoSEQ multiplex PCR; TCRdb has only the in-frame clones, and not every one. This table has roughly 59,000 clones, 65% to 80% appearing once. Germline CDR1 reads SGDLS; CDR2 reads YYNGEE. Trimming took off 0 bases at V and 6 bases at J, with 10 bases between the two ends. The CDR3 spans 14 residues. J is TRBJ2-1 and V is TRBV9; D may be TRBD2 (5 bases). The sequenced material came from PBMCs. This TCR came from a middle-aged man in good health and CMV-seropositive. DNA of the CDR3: TGTGCCAGCAGCGTAGAGGCTAGCAGCAATGAGCAGTTCTTC. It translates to CASSVEASSNEQFF.